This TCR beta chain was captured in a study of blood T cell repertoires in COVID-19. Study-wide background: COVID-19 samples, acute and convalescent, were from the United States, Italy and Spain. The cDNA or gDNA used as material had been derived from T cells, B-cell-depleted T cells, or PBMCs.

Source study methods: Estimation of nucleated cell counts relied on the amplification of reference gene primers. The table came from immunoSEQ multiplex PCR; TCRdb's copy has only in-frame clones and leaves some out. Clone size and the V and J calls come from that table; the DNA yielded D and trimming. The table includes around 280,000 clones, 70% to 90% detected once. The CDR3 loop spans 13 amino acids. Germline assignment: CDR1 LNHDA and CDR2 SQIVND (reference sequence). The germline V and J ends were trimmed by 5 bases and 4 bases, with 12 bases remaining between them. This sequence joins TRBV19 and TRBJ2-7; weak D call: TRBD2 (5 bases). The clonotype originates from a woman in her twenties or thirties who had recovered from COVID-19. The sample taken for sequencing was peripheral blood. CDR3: CASSAPGKYEQYF. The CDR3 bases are TGTGCCAGTAGTGCACCGGGAAAGTACGAGCAGTACTTC.